These T cell receptor beta chains were read from a single sample in a study of blood T cell repertoires in COVID-19. Sequencing used immunoSEQ multiplex PCR; TCRdb keeps in-frame clones, though not all of them. The table includes roughly 200,000 clones, approximately 80% detected once. What was sequenced was peripheral blood. The source of these receptors is a woman older than 75 with COVID-19, enrolled during active disease. Both conserved end residues are part of each CDR3. A D gene is named only where the DNA matches it firmly. Size is omitted from some rows. Given values are once, few, many or a class for expanded clones.

abundance | d_gene | j_gene | v_gene | CDR3nt | CDR3aa
- | - | TRBJ1-4 | TRBV6-5 | TGTGCCAGCAGGAGGGTTGCAACTAATGAAAAACTGTTTTTT | CASRRVATNEKLFF
- | - | TRBJ1-2 | TRBV18 | TGTGCCAGCTCGCCTTACACAGGGAGAGAGGATGGCTACACCTTC | CASSPYTGREDGYTF
- | - | TRBJ2-5 | TRBV6-1 | TGTGCCAGCAGTGAAAGAGGAGAGACCCAGTACTTC | CASSERGETQYF
few | - | TRBJ1-4 | TRBV5-5 | TGTGCCAGCAGCTTCCGGGAAAATTTTGAAAAACTGTTTTTT | CASSFRENFEKLFF
- | - | TRBJ2-1 | TRBV27 | TGTGCCAGCAGTTTAAGCCCAATCCTAGACAATGAGCAGTTCTTC | CASSLSPILDNEQFF
- | - | TRBJ2-3 | TRBV5-1 | TGCGCCAGCACTCCCCCTGCGGGACGATATACGCAGTATTTT | CASTPPAGRYTQYF
once | - | TRBJ1-6 | TRBV6-5 | TGTGCCAGCAGTTCGACAGGTTTCGGTTCACCCCTCCACTTT | CASSSTGFGSPLHF
- | - | TRBJ1-5 | TRBV19 | TGTGCCAGTAGTATAGGGGGGGGAAGCAATCAGCCCCAGCATTTT | CASSIGGGSNQPQHF
once | TRBD2 | TRBJ2-7 | TRBV24-1 | TGTGCCACCAGTGACCCGACTAGCGGGGGGTACGAGCAGTACTTC | CATSDPTSGGYEQYF
- | TRBD2 | TRBJ2-1 | TRBV6-5 | TGTGCCAGCAGTTACGGACTAGCTTACAATGAGCAGTTCTTC | CASSYGLAYNEQFF
- | - | TRBJ1-4 | TRBV2 | TGTGCCAGCATAAGGGGATTAGGAGAAAAACTGTTTTTT | CASIRGLGEKLFF
- | TRBD2 | TRBJ2-5 | TRBV9 | TGTGCCAGCAGCCCCCACGGGCGGGGGGGCAGTGAGACCCAGTACTTC | CASSPHGRGGSETQYF
- | - | TRBJ1-2 | TRBV5-1 | TGCGCCAGCAGCCCGACAGGACTCTATGGCTACACCTTC | CASSPTGLYGYTF
few | TRBD1 | TRBJ1-1 | TRBV3-1/TRBV3-2 | TGTGCCAGCAGCCAGCCCGGGACAGGGACTGAAGCTTTCTTT | CASSQPGTGTEAFF
- | - | TRBJ1-1 | TRBV10-3 | TGTGCCATCAGCCGGGAGTCGCCCCTGAACACTGAAGCTTTCTTT | CAISRESPLNTEAFF
- | - | TRBJ1-2 | TRBV3-1/TRBV3-2 | TGTGCCAGCAGCCAACGGGGGGCCTATGGCTACACCTTC | CASSQRGAYGYTF
- | - | TRBJ1-2 | TRBV3-1/TRBV3-2 | TGTGCCAGCAGACCTGGACAGTCCACAGGCTACACCTTC | CASRPGQSTGYTF
- | - | TRBJ2-2 | TRBV13 | TGTGCCAGCAGCTCGATGACAGGAGTCACCGGGGAGCTGTTTTTT | CASSSMTGVTGELFF
- | TRBD1 | TRBJ1-2 | TRBV10-3 | TGTGCCATCAGTGGGGGGACAGGGTATGGCTACACCTTC | CAISGGTGYGYTF
- | - | TRBJ1-2 | TRBV10-3 | TGTGCCATCAGTGAGACACAGGACGGTGGCTACACCTTC | CAISETQDGGYTF
- | TRBD2 | TRBJ2-7 | TRBV9 | TGTGCCAGCAGCGTAGAGGACAGCGGGGGGCAGTACTTC | CASSVEDSGGQYF
- | TRBD1 | TRBJ2-1 | TRBV11-2 | TGTGCCAGCAGCTTAGATAGGCAGGGGGACAATGAGCAGTTCTTC | CASSLDRQGDNEQFF
- | TRBD1 | TRBJ1-6 | TRBV28 | TGTGCCAGCAGGGCCAGCGGACAGGGTGATAATTCACCCCTCCACTTT | CASRASGQGDNSPLHF
- | TRBD1 | TRBJ1-5 | TRBV6-7 | TGTGCCAGGGGAGCGGCGGTGGGGACAGGGGCGCGGGGGGATAGCAATCAGCCCCAGCATTTT | CARGAAVGTGARGDSNQPQHF
- | - | TRBJ2-3 | TRBV9 | TGTGCCAGCAGCGTTGGTATCTCTCCGGGTTTCGGCACAGATACGCAGTATTTT | CASSVGISPGFGTDTQYF
- | - | TRBJ2-1 | TRBV10-3 | TGTGCCATCGCCCCCAGCTCCTACAATGAGCAGTTCTTC | CAIAPSSYNEQFF
- | TRBD1 | TRBJ2-2 | TRBV10-3 | TGTGCCATCAGGGGAGACCGGGGAGGGACAGGGACAACCCCGGGCACCGGGGAGCTGTTTTTT | CAIRGDRGGTGTTPGTGELFF
- | - | TRBJ2-3 | TRBV6-1 | TGTGCCAGCAGTGAAGAGCGGCCCACAGATACGCAGTATTTT | CASSEERPTDTQYF
- | - | TRBJ1-3 | TRBV6-5 | TGTGCCAGCAGTTACGGCAGCGACCGAAACACCATATATTTT | CASSYGSDRNTIYF
once | - | TRBJ1-2 | TRBV18 | TGTGCCAGCTCACCATCTGGGAGGCCGAGCTATGGCTACACCTTC | CASSPSGRPSYGYTF
- | TRBD1 | TRBJ1-4 | TRBV4-1 | TGCGCCAGCAGCGTCGGACAGGGAGATATTGAAAAACTGTTTTTT | CASSVGQGDIEKLFF
- | TRBD1 | TRBJ2-1 | TRBV3-1/TRBV3-2 | TGTGCCAGCAGCCTGACAGGGAATGAGCAGTTCTTC | CASSLTGNEQFF
- | - | TRBJ2-7 | TRBV9 | TGTGCCAGCAGCGGCGGCGAGCAGTACTTC | CASSGGEQYF
- | - | TRBJ1-2 | TRBV5-1 | TGCGCCAGCAGCTTGGAAGGGAGGAGCGACTACACCTTC | CASSLEGRSDYTF
- | - | TRBJ2-3 | TRBV7-9 | TGTGCCAGCAGCCCCTCGCGCGGCACAGATACGCAGTATTTT | CASSPSRGTDTQYF
once | TRBD1 | TRBJ2-3 | TRBV7-3 | TGTGCCAGCAGCCTTCAGACAGGGAGACAAGATACGCAGTATTTT | CASSLQTGRQDTQYF
- | - | TRBJ1-4 | TRBV25-1 | TGTGCCAGCCGGAGAGCAACTAATGAAAAACTGTTTTTT | CASRRATNEKLFF
- | TRBD1 | TRBJ2-3 | TRBV14 | TGTGCCAGCAGCCATACCGGGACAGGGAATTACCTACAGAGCACAGATACGCAGTATTTT | CASSHTGTGNYLQSTDTQYF
- | - | TRBJ1-4 | TRBV9 | TGTGCCAGCAGCGTAGGTCCGACTAATGAAAAACTGTTTTTT | CASSVGPTNEKLFF
- | - | TRBJ1-4 | TRBV5-5 | TGTGCCAGCAGACAATCAACAGCAACTAATGAAAAACTGTTTTTT | CASRQSTATNEKLFF
few | - | TRBJ1-5 | TRBV28 | TGTGCCAGCGGTGGGGAGAGGAGCAATCAGCCCCAGCATTTT | CASGGERSNQPQHF
once | TRBD1 | TRBJ1-2 | TRBV28 | TGTGCCAGCAGTTTGGTGAGGGGGCGCGGGTTTTATGGCTACACCTTC | CASSLVRGRGFYGYTF
- | - | TRBJ1-1 | TRBV6-5 | TGTGCCAGCAGTTACCCCGGGGGGGGCACTGAAGCTTTCTTT | CASSYPGGGTEAFF
- | TRBD1 | TRBJ1-3 | TRBV7-2 | TGTGCCAGCAGCCCGGGACAGGTCCGGACGACCGTCTCTGGAAACACCATATATTTT | CASSPGQVRTTVSGNTIYF
once | - | TRBJ1-1 | TRBV3-1/TRBV3-2 | TGTGCCAGCAGCCAGTCAGGAGGAGCTTTCTTT | CASSQSGGAFF
- | TRBD2 | TRBJ2-1 | TRBV28 | TGTGCCAGCAGGTTTCCTAGCGGGAGGGCCCGGGAGCAGTTCTTC | CASRFPSGRAREQFF
- | - | TRBJ2-7 | TRBV5-1 | TGCGCCAGCAGCTTGAACACAGCCTACGAGCAGTACTTC | CASSLNTAYEQYF
- | - | TRBJ2-7 | TRBV5-6 | TGTGCCAGCAGCTTAAGGGGCTCCACCTACGAGCAGTACTTC | CASSLRGSTYEQYF
- | TRBD1 | TRBJ1-1 | TRBV5-1 | TGCGCCAGCAGCCTAACCCCTGGGACAGGGGGCGCTGGGACTGAAGCTTTCTTT | CASSLTPGTGGAGTEAFF
- | - | TRBJ1-2 | TRBV7-2 | TGTGCCAGCAGCCCCAGACGGGTTGGAGGCTACACCTTC | CASSPRRVGGYTF
- | - | TRBJ2-5 | TRBV5-1 | TGCGCCAGCAGCGAAGGGGGGGGTAAAGAGACCCAGTACTTC | CASSEGGGKETQYF
once | TRBD2 | TRBJ2-5 | TRBV7-2 | TGTGCCAGCAGCTTCGGGAGGGAGACCCAGTACTTC | CASSFGRETQYF
- | TRBD2 | TRBJ2-1 | TRBV27 | TGTGCCAGCAGACGGAGCGGGAGTTCCTACAATGAGCAGTTCTTC | CASRRSGSSYNEQFF
- | - | TRBJ2-2 | TRBV3-1/TRBV3-2 | TGTGCCAGCAGCCAAGATGTGGGATGGGGCGGGCTGTTTTTT | CASSQDVGWGGLFF
- | - | TRBJ1-6 | TRBV4-1 | TGCGCCAGCAGCCAAGATTTGCGGGTGAGCGGGGATTCACCCCTCCACTTT | CASSQDLRVSGDSPLHF